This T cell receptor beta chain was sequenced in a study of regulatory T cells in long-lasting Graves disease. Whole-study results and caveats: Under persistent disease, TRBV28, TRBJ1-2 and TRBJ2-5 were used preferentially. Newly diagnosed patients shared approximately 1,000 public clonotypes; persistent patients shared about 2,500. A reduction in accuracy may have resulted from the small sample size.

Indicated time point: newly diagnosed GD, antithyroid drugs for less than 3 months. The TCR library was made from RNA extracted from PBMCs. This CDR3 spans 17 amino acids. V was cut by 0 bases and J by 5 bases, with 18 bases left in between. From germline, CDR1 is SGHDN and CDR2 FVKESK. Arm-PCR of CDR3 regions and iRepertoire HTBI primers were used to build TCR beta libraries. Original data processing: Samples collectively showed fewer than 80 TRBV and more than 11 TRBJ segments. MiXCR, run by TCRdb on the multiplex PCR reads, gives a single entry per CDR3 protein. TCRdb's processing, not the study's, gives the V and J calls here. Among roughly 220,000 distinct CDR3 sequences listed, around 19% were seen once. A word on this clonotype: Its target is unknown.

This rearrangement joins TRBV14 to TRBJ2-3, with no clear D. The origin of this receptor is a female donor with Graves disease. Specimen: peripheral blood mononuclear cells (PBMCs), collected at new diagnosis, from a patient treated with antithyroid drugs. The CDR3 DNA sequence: TGTGCCAGCAGCCAAGAGGTGACTGAGAGCTTCCGAGATACGCAGTATTTT. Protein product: CASSQEVTESFRDTQYF.